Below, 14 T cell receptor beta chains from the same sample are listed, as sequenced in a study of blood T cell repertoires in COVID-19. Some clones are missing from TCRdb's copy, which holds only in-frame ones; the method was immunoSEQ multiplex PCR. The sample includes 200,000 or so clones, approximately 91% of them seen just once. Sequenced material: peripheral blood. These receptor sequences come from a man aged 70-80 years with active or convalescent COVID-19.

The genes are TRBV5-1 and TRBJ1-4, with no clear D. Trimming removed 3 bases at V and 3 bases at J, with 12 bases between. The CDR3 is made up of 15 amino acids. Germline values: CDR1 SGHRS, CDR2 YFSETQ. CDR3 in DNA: TGCGCCAGCAGCTCCGGCGGGAGGGCTAATGAAAAACTGTTTTTT. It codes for CASSSGGRANEKLFF.

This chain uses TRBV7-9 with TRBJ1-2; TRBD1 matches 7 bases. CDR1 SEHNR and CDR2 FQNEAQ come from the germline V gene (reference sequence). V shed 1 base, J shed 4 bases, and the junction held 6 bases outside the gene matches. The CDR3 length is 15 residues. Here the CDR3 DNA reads TGTGCCAGCAGCTTAGTGTCAGGGGGACCCTATGGCTACACCTTC. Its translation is CASSLVSGGPYGYTF. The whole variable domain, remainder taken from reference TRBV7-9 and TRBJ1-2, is DTGVSQNPRHKITKRGQNVTFRCDPISEHNRLYWYRQTLGQGPEFLTYFQNEAQLEKSRLLSDRFSAERPKGSFSTLEIQRTEQGDSAMYLCASSLVSGGPYGYTFGSGTRLTVV.

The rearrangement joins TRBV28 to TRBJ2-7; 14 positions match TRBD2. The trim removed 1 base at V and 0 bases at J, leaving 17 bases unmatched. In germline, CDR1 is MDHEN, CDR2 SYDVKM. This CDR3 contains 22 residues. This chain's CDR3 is CASSLFFAALGTSGSRSYEQYF. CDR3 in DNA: TGTGCCAGCAGTTTATTTTTCGCGGCGTTGGGGACTAGCGGGAGTCGCTCCTACGAGCAGTACTTC.

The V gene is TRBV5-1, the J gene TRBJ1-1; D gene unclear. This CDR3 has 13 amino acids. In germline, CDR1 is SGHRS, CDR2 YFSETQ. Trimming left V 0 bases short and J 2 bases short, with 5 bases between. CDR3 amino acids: CASSLAVNTEAFF. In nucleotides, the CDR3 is TGCGCCAGCAGCTTGGCGGTAAACACTGAAGCTTTCTTT.

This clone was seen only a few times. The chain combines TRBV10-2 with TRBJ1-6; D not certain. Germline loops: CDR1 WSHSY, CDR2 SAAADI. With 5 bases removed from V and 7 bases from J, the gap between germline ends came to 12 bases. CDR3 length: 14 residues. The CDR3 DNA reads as TGCGCCAGCAGTCCTCAGCTAGGCAATTCACCCCTCCACTTT. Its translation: CASSPQLGNSPLHF.

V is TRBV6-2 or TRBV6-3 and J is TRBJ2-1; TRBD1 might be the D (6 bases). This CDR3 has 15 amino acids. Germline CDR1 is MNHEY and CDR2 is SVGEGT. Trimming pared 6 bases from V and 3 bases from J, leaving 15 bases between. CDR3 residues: CASSQWTVVYNEQFF. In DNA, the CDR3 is TGTGCCAGCAGCCAGTGGACAGTAGTCTACAATGAGCAGTTCTTC.

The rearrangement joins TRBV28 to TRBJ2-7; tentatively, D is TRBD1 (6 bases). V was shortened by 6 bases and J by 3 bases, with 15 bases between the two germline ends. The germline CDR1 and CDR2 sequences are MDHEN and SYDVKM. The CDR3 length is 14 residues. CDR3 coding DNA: TGTGCCAGCAGACCGCAGGGGCCAGTCTACGAGCAGTACTTC. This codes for CASRPQGPVYEQYF.

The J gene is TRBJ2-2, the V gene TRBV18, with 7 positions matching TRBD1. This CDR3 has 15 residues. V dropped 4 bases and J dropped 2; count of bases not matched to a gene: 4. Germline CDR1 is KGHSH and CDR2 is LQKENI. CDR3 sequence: CASSLQGTNTGELFF. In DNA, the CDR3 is TGTGCCAGCTCACTACAGGGGACAAACACCGGGGAGCTGTTTTTT.

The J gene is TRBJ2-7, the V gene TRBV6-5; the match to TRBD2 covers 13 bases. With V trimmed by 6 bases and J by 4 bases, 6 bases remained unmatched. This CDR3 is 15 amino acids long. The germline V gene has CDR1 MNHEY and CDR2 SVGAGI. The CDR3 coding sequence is TGTGCCAGCAGCCGGACTAGCGGGAGTAGGTACGAGCAGTACTTC. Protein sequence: CASSRTSGSRYEQYF.

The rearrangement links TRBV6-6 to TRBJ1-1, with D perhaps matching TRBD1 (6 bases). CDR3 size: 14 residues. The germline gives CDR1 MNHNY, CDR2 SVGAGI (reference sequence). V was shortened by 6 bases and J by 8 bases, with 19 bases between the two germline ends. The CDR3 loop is CASSPLAPQGEAFF. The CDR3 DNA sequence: TGTGCCAGCAGCCCGCTTGCTCCACAGGGCGAAGCTTTCTTT.

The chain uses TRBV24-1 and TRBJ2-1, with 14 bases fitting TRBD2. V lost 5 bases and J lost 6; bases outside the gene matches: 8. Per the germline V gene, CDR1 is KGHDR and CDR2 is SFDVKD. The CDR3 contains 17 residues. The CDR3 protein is CATSAAGLAGVTNEQFF. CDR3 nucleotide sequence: TGTGCCACCAGTGCTGCGGGACTAGCGGGAGTCACCAATGAGCAGTTCTTC.

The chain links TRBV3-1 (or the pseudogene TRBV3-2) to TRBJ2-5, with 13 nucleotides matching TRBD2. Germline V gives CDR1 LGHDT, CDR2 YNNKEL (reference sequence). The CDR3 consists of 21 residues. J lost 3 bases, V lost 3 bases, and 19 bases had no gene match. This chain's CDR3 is CASSHRGTDGTSGNAKETQYF. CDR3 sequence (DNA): TGTGCCAGCAGCCACCGGGGAACCGATGGGACTAGCGGGAATGCGAAAGAGACCCAGTACTTC.

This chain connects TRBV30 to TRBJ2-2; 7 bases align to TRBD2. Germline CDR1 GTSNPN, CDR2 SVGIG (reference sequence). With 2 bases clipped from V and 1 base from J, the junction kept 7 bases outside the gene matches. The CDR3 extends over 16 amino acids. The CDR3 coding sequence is TGTGCCTGGAGTTGGGCTAGCGGAAGGAACACCGGGGAGCTGTTTTTT. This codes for CAWSWASGRNTGELFF.

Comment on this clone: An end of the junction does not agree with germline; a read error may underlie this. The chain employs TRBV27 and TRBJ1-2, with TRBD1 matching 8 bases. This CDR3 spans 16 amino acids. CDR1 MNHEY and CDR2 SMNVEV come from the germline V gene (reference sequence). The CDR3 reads CANSLGQELPLYGYTF. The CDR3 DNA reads TGTGCCAACAGTTTGGGACAGGAGCTACCCCTCTATGGCTACACCTTC.